Listed below are T cell receptor beta chains from one sample, sequenced in a study of radiation and T cells in renal cell carcinoma. This table comes from immunoSEQ multiplex PCR, and its TCRdb copy is limited to in-frame clones, with some not included. The sample has 150,000 or so clones; around 90% are singletons. The input for sequencing was blood, taken from a patient whose treatment included radiotherapy and nephrectomy. The receptors shown here come from a woman between 65 and 79 years old with renal cell carcinoma. Both conserved end residues are part of each CDR3. A D gene is named only where the DNA matches it firmly. Size is stated for part of the rows, as once, few or many counts, or as a class when the clone is expanded.

j_gene: TRBJ1-1; abundance: .; v_gene: TRBV7-2; d_gene: .; CDR3aa: CASSTLRGEAFF; CDR3nt: TGTGCCAGCAGCACATTGCGAGGTGAAGCTTTCTTT
j_gene: TRBJ2-5; abundance: .; v_gene: TRBV5-4; d_gene: .; CDR3aa: CASSLSSTQETQYF; CDR3nt: TGTGCCAGCAGCTTGTCTTCGACCCAAGAGACCCAGTACTTC
j_gene: TRBJ1-1; abundance: .; v_gene: TRBV28; d_gene: .; CDR3aa: CASSQDSPSEAFF; CDR3nt: TGTGCCAGCAGCCAGGACAGCCCCTCTGAAGCTTTCTTT
j_gene: TRBJ1-6; abundance: .; v_gene: TRBV30; d_gene: .; CDR3aa: CAWSSQGSSPLHF; CDR3nt: TGTGCCTGGAGTAGCCAGGGTAGTTCACCCCTCCACTTT
j_gene: TRBJ1-2; abundance: once; v_gene: TRBV28; d_gene: .; CDR3aa: CASSLGLQGHYGYTF; CDR3nt: TGTGCCAGCAGTCTAGGGCTGCAGGGTCACTATGGCTACACCTTC
j_gene: TRBJ1-5; abundance: .; v_gene: TRBV18; d_gene: TRBD1; CDR3aa: CASSPNGGGTGGSQPQHF; CDR3nt: TGTGCCAGCTCACCAAATGGGGGCGGGACAGGGGGCTCTCAGCCCCAGCATTTT
j_gene: TRBJ1-6; abundance: few; v_gene: TRBV30; d_gene: .; CDR3aa: CAWGGRGRNSPLHF; CDR3nt: TGTGCCTGGGGGGGTCGCGGGCGGAATTCACCCCTCCACTTT
j_gene: TRBJ1-1; abundance: .; v_gene: TRBV6-1; d_gene: TRBD1; CDR3aa: CASSDRGLTEAFF; CDR3nt: TGTGCCAGCAGTGACAGGGGGCTCACTGAAGCTTTCTTT
j_gene: TRBJ1-5; abundance: .; v_gene: TRBV5-6; d_gene: .; CDR3aa: CASSLGHLHYQPQHF; CDR3nt: TGTGCCAGCAGCTTGGGACATTTACATTATCAGCCCCAGCATTTT
j_gene: TRBJ2-2; abundance: .; v_gene: TRBV5-1; d_gene: .; CDR3aa: CASSPASTANTGELFF; CDR3nt: TGCGCCAGCAGCCCGGCCTCGACCGCGAACACCGGGGAGCTGTTTTTT
j_gene: TRBJ2-6; abundance: .; v_gene: TRBV9; d_gene: .; CDR3aa: CASSVSGANVLTF; CDR3nt: TGTGCCAGCAGCGTCTCTGGGGCCAACGTCCTGACTTTC
j_gene: TRBJ2-3; abundance: .; v_gene: TRBV4-2; d_gene: TRBD2; CDR3aa: CASSQDLAGGSATDTQYF; CDR3nt: TGTGCCAGCAGCCAAGATCTAGCGGGGGGTTCTGCCACAGATACGCAGTATTTT
j_gene: TRBJ2-7; abundance: .; v_gene: TRBV28; d_gene: .; CDR3aa: CASTPGGLIEQYF; CDR3nt: TGTGCCAGCACCCCTGGGGGGCTTATCGAGCAGTACTTC
j_gene: TRBJ1-2; abundance: .; v_gene: TRBV5-1; d_gene: .; CDR3aa: CASSLVDTIYGYTF; CDR3nt: TGCGCCAGCAGCTTGGTTGACACAATCTATGGCTACACCTTC
j_gene: TRBJ1-2; abundance: .; v_gene: TRBV14; d_gene: TRBD1; CDR3aa: CASSQPGGYIYTF; CDR3nt: TGTGCCAGCAGCCAACCAGGGGGCTATATTTACACCTTC
j_gene: TRBJ1-4; abundance: .; v_gene: TRBV11-2; d_gene: TRBD1; CDR3aa: CASTLGQGFEKLFF; CDR3nt: TGTGCCAGCACCCTCGGACAGGGTTTTGAAAAACTGTTTTTT
j_gene: TRBJ1-5; abundance: .; v_gene: TRBV18; d_gene: .; CDR3aa: CASSEVTGRNQPQHF; CDR3nt: TGTGCCAGCTCTGAAGTTACAGGGCGCAATCAGCCCCAGCATTTT
j_gene: TRBJ1-3; abundance: .; v_gene: TRBV7-2; d_gene: .; CDR3aa: CASSLEGTRYSGNTIYF; CDR3nt: TGTGCCAGCAGCTTAGAAGGCACTCGCTACTCTGGAAACACCATATATTTT
j_gene: TRBJ2-7; abundance: .; v_gene: TRBV23-1; d_gene: TRBD2; CDR3aa: CASSQGGSREGEQYF; CDR3nt: TGCGCCAGCAGTCAAGGGGGCAGTCGGGAGGGCGAGCAGTACTTC
j_gene: TRBJ2-7; abundance: .; v_gene: TRBV28; d_gene: .; CDR3aa: CASRTGPGPGEQYF; CDR3nt: TGTGCCAGCAGAACAGGGCCAGGCCCTGGGGAGCAGTACTTC
j_gene: TRBJ2-7; abundance: once; v_gene: TRBV19; d_gene: .; CDR3aa: CASRTSGADYEQYF; CDR3nt: TGTGCCAGTAGGACCTCAGGGGCCGACTACGAGCAGTACTTC
j_gene: TRBJ1-2; abundance: .; v_gene: TRBV7-8; d_gene: .; CDR3aa: CASSLAPGESYGYTF; CDR3nt: TGTGCCAGCAGCTTAGCGCCCGGAGAGAGCTATGGCTACACCTTC
j_gene: TRBJ1-2; abundance: .; v_gene: TRBV23-1; d_gene: .; CDR3aa: CASSQFGHPRPF; CDR3nt: TGCGCCAGCAGTCAATTCGGGCACCCTCGCCCCTTC
j_gene: TRBJ2-6; abundance: once; v_gene: TRBV11-2; d_gene: .; CDR3aa: CASRRQAGANVLTF; CDR3nt: TGTGCCAGCAGACGACAGGCTGGGGCCAACGTCCTGACTTTC
j_gene: TRBJ1-1; abundance: few; v_gene: TRBV4-3; d_gene: TRBD1; CDR3aa: CASSPVRDSTEAFF; CDR3nt: TGCGCCAGCAGCCCAGTAAGGGACAGCACTGAAGCTTTCTTT
j_gene: TRBJ2-3; abundance: .; v_gene: TRBV29-1; d_gene: .; CDR3aa: CSVATGPDTQYF; CDR3nt: TGCAGCGTCGCGACAGGTCCAGATACGCAGTATTTT
j_gene: TRBJ1-5; abundance: .; v_gene: TRBV28; d_gene: .; CDR3aa: CASSSPRGRVSNQPQHF; CDR3nt: TGTGCCAGCAGTTCCCCCCGAGGCAGGGTGAGCAATCAGCCCCAGCATTTT
j_gene: TRBJ2-7; abundance: .; v_gene: TRBV29-1; d_gene: TRBD2; CDR3aa: CSVAGTSGVSLVEQYF; CDR3nt: TGCAGCGTAGCCGGGACTAGCGGGGTTTCCCTTGTGGAGCAGTACTTC
j_gene: TRBJ1-2; abundance: .; v_gene: TRBV27; d_gene: TRBD1; CDR3aa: CASKPGQGVEYGYTF; CDR3nt: TGTGCCAGCAAACCGGGACAGGGGGTGGAATATGGCTACACCTTC
j_gene: TRBJ1-3; abundance: once; v_gene: TRBV7-9; d_gene: .; CDR3aa: CASSSRGTGNTIYF; CDR3nt: TGTGCCAGCAGCTCCAGGGGTACTGGAAACACCATATATTTT
j_gene: TRBJ2-2; abundance: once; v_gene: TRBV9; d_gene: TRBD1; CDR3aa: CASSVAGQLNTGELFF; CDR3nt: TGTGCCAGCAGCGTAGCGGGACAGTTAAACACCGGGGAGCTGTTTTTT
j_gene: TRBJ2-5; abundance: .; v_gene: TRBV4-3; d_gene: .; CDR3aa: CASSQEGGLGETQYF; CDR3nt: TGCGCCAGCAGCCAAGAAGGGGGGCTGGGAGAGACCCAGTACTTC
j_gene: TRBJ1-5; abundance: .; v_gene: TRBV28; d_gene: .; CDR3aa: CASSLRVQGSQPQHF; CDR3nt: TGTGCCAGCAGTTTGCGCGTCCAGGGGAGTCAGCCCCAGCATTTT
j_gene: TRBJ1-5; abundance: .; v_gene: TRBV28; d_gene: TRBD1; CDR3aa: CASHGQGGQPQHF; CDR3nt: TGTGCCAGCCATGGACAGGGAGGTCAGCCCCAGCATTTT
j_gene: TRBJ2-3; abundance: .; v_gene: TRBV2; d_gene: .; CDR3aa: CASSIRQYTDTQYF; CDR3nt: TGTGCCAGCAGTATCCGACAGTACACAGATACGCAGTATTTT
j_gene: TRBJ2-1; abundance: .; v_gene: TRBV5-1; d_gene: TRBD2; CDR3aa: CASSKGLAGREQFF; CDR3nt: TGCGCCAGCAGCAAGGGACTAGCGGGACGGGAGCAGTTCTTC
j_gene: TRBJ2-7; abundance: once; v_gene: TRBV5-1; d_gene: .; CDR3aa: CASSLASNEQYF; CDR3nt: TGCGCCAGCAGCTTGGCTAGCAACGAGCAGTACTTC